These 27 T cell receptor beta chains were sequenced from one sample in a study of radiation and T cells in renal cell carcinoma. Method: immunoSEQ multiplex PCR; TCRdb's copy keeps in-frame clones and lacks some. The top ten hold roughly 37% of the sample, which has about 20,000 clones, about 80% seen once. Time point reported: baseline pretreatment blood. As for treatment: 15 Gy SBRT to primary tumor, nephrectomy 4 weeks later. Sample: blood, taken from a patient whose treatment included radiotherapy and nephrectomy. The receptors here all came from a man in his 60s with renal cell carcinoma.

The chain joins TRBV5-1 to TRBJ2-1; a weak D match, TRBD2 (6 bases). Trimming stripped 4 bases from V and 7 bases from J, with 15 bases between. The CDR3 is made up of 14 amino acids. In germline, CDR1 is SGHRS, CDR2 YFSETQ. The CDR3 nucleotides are TGCGCCAGCAGCCACCCGGGAGTTCCGAATGAGCAGTTCTTC. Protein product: CASSHPGVPNEQFF.

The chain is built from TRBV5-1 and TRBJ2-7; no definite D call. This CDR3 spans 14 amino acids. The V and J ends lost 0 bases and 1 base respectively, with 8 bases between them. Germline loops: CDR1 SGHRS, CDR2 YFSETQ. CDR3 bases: TGCGCCAGCAGCTTGGGTCTCGGGTCCTACGAGCAGTACTTC. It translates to CASSLGLGSYEQYF.

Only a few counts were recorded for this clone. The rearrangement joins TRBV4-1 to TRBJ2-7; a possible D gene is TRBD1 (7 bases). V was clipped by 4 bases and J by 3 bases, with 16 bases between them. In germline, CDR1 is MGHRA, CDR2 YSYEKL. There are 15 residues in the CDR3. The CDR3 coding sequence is TGCGCCAGCAGCCCGGGGCAGGGGGGAGACTACGAGCAGTACTTC. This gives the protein CASSPGQGGDYEQYF.

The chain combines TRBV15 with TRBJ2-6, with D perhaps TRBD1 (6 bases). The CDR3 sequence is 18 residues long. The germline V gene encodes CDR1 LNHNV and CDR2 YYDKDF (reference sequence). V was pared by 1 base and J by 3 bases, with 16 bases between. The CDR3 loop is CATSRVQGGTFGANVLTF. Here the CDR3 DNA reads TGTGCCACCAGCAGAGTACAGGGTGGTACCTTTGGGGCCAACGTCCTGACTTTC.

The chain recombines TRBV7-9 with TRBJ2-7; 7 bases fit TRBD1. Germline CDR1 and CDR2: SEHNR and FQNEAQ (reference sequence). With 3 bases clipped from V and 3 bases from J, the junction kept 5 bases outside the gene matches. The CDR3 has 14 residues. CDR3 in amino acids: CASSFTGVNYEQYF. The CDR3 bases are TGTGCCAGCAGCTTTACAGGGGTGAACTACGAGCAGTACTTC.

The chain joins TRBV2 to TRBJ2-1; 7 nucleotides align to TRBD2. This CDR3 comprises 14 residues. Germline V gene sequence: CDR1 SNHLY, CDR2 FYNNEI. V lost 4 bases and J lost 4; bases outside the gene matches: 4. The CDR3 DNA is TGTGCCAGCAGTGCACTAGCGACTTACAATGAGCAGTTCTTC. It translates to CASSALATYNEQFF.

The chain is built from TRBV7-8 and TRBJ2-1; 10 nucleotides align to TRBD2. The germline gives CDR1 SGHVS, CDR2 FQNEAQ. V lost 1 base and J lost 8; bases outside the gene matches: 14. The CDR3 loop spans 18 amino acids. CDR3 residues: CASSLEAASGSIVDEQFF. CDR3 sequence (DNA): TGTGCCAGCAGCTTAGAAGCGGCTAGCGGGAGTATTGTAGATGAGCAGTTCTTC. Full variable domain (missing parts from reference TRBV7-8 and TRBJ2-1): GAGVSQSPRYKVAKRGQDVALRCDPISGHVSLFWYQQALGQGPEFLTYFQNEAQLDKSGLPSDRFFAERPEGSVSTLKIQRTQQEDSAVYLCASSLEAASGSIVDEQFFGPGTRLTVL.

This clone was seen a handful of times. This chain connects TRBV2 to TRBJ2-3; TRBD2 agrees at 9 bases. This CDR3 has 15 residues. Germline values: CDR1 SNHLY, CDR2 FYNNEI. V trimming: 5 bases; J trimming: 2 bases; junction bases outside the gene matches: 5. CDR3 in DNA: TGTGCCAGCAGTCCCGGGACTAGCTCCACAGATACGCAGTATTTT. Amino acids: CASSPGTSSTDTQYF.

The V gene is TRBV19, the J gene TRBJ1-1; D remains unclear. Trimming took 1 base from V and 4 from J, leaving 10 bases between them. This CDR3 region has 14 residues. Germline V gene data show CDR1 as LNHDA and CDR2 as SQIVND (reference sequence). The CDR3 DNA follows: TGTGCCAGTAGTATAGGGGGAGGCGGCACTGAAGCTTTCTTT. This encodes CASSIGGGGTEAFF.

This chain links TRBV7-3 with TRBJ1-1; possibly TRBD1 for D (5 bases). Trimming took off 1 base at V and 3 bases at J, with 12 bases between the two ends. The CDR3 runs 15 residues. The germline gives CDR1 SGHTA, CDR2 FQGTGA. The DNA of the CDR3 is TGTGCCAGCAGCTTAATCCTGCTGGGGGACACTGAAGCTTTCTTT. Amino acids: CASSLILLGDTEAFF.

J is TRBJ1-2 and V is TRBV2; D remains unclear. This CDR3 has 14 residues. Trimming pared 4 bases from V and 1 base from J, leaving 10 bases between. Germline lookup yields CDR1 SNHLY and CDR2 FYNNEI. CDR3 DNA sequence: TGTGCCAGCAGTGTCGGTTGGGTTAACTATGGCTACACCTTC. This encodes CASSVGWVNYGYTF.

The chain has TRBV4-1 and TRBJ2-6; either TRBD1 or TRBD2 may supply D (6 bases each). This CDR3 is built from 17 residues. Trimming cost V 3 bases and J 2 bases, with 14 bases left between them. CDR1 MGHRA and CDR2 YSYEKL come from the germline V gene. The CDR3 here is CASSHEGGSAGANVLTF. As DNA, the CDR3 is TGCGCCAGCAGCCATGAGGGGGGCAGTGCTGGGGCCAACGTCCTGACTTTC.

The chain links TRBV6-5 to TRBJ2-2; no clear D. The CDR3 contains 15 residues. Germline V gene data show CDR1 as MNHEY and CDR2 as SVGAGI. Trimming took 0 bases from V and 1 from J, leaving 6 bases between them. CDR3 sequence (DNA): TGTGCCAGCAGTTACTCTGAGCTGAACACCGGGGAGCTGTTTTTT. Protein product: CASSYSELNTGELFF.

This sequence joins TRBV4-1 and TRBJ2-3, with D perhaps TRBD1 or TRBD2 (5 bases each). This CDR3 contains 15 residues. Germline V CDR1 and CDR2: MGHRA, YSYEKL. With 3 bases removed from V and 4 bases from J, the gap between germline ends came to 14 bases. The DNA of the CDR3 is TGCGCCAGCAGCCAGTTAATAGGGACGCCAGATACGCAGTATTTT. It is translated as CASSQLIGTPDTQYF.

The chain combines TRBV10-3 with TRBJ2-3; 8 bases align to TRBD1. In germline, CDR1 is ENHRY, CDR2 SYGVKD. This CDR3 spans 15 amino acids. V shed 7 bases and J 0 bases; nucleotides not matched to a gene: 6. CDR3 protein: CAIKSTGASTDTQYF. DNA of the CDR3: TGTGCCATCAAATCGACAGGGGCTAGCACAGATACGCAGTATTTT.

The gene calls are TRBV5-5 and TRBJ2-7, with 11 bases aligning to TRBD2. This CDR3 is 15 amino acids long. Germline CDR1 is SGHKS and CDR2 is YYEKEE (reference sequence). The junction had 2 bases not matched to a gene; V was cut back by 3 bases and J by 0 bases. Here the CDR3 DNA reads TGTGCCAGCAGCTACCTAGCGGGAGGCTCCTACGAGCAGTACTTC. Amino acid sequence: CASSYLAGGSYEQYF.

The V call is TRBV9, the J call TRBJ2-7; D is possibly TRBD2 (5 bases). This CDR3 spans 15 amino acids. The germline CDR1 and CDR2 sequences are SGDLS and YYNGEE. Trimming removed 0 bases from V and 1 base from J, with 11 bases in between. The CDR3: CASSVEPGMSYEQYF. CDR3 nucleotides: TGTGCCAGCAGCGTAGAGCCGGGGATGTCCTACGAGCAGTACTTC.

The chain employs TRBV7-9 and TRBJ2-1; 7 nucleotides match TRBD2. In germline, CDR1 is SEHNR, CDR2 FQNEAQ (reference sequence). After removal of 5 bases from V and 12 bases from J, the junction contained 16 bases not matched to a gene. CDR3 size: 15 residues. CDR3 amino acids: CASSGGGGSKIGQFF. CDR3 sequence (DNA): TGTGCCAGCAGCGGTGGGGGAGGGAGCAAAATTGGGCAGTTCTTC.

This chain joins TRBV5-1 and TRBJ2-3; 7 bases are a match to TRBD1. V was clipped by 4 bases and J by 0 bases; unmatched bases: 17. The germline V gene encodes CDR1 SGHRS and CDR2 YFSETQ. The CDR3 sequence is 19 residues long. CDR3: CASSPDSHRGRGSTDTQYF. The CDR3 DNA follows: TGCGCCAGCAGCCCGGACTCCCACAGGGGTAGGGGGAGCACAGATACGCAGTATTTT.

The DNA of the CDR3 is TGTGCCAGTAGCCCAGGACAATACCAAGAGACCCAGTACTTC. Encoded protein: CASSPGQYQETQYF. The chain joins TRBV19 to TRBJ2-5, with D possibly being TRBD1 (5 bases). The CDR3 length is 14 residues. The germline V gene encodes CDR1 LNHDA and CDR2 SQIVND (reference sequence). Between the trimmed V and J ends, which lost 6 bases and 0 bases, there was a span of 11 bases.

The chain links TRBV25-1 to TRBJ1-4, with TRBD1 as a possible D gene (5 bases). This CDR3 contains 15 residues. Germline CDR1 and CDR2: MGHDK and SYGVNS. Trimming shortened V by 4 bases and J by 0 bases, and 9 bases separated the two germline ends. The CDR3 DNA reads TGTGCCAGCAGTGGGGGGAAGGCAACTAATGAAAAACTGTTTTTT. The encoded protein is CASSGGKATNEKLFF.

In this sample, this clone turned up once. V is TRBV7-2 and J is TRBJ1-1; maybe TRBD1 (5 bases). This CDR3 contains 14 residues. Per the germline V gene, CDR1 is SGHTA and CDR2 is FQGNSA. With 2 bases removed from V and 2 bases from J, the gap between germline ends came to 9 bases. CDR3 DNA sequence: TGTGCCAGCAGCTTACGGGGACCTAACACTGAAGCTTTCTTT. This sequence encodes CASSLRGPNTEAFF. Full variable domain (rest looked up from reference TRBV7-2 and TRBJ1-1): GAGVSQSPSNKVTEKGKDVELRCDPISGHTALYWYRQSLGQGLEFLIYFQGNSAPDKSGLPSDRFSAERTGGSVSTLTIQRTQQEDSAVYLCASSLRGPNTEAFFGQGTRLTVV.

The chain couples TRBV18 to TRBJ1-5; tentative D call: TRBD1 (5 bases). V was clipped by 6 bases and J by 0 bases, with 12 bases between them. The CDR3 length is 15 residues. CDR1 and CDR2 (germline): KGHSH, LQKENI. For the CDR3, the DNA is TGTGCCAGCTCGTCTCAGGGAAATAGCAATCAGCCCCAGCATTTT. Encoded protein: CASSSQGNSNQPQHF.

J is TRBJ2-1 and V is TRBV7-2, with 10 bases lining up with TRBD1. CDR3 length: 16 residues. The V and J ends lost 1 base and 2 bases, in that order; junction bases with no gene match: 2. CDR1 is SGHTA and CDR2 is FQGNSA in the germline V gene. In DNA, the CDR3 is TGTGCCAGCAGCTTAGTTGGGACAGGGGCCTACAATGAGCAGTTCTTC. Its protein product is CASSLVGTGAYNEQFF. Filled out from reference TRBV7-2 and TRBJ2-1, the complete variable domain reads GAGVSQSPSNKVTEKGKDVELRCDPISGHTALYWYRQSLGQGLEFLIYFQGNSAPDKSGLPSDRFSAERTGGSVSTLTIQRTQQEDSAVYLCASSLVGTGAYNEQFFGPGTRLTVL.

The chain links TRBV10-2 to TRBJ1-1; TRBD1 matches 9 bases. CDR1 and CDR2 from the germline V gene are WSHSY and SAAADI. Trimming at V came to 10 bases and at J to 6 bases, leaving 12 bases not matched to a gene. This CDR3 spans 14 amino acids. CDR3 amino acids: CATIGTGLWSEAFF. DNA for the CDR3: TGCGCCACCATCGGGACAGGGCTCTGGTCTGAAGCTTTCTTT.

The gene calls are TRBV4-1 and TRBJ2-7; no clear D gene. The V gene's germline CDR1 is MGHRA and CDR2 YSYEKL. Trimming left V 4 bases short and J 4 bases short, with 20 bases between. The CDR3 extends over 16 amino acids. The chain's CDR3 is CASSLNSHTSLYEQYF. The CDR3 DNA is TGCGCCAGCAGCCTAAACTCCCATACCTCCCTTTACGAGCAGTACTTC.

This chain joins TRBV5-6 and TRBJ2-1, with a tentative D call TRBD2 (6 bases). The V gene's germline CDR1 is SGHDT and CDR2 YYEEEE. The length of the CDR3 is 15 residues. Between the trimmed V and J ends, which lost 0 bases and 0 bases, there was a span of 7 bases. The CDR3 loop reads CASSLVLASYNEQFF. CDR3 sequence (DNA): TGTGCCAGCAGCTTGGTACTAGCCTCCTACAATGAGCAGTTCTTC.